This T cell receptor beta chain was sequenced for a study of T cells in Graves' hyperthyroidism and ophthalmopathy. Findings and limits, study-wide: Most thyroid clonotypes with frequency above 0.001 were detected in blood. Ophthalmopathy stood apart from stable hyperthyroidism in a 13 V-J model.

Trimming stripped 2 bases from V and 6 bases from J, with 5 bases between. Germline lookup yields CDR1 LNHDA and CDR2 SQIVND (reference sequence). There are 12 residues in the CDR3. This clonotype was recorded a few times. The antigen is not known. Amplification yielded TCR beta CDR3 regions, with RNA transcripts as the source. A first-round RT-PCR of the TCR CDR3 used the HTBI primer set. TCRdb re-called the multiplex PCR reads through MiXCR, storing one row per CDR3 protein. Of 640,000 or so distinct CDR3 sequences detected, 14% appear once; the ten largest clones hold roughly 7.1%. Diagnoses were made from clinical symptoms, serum measures (thyroxine and TRAb), thyroid ultrasound and orbital computed tomography. The authors took PBMCs from 10 ml fresh peripheral blood.

The sample consisted of blood. The receptor's source is a woman between 18 and 29 years old with Graves' ophthalmopathy. This sequence joins TRBV19 and TRBJ1-5, with D unresolved. Here the CDR3 DNA reads TGTGCCAGTAGTATAAAGTCTCAGCCCCAGCATTTT. It codes for CASSIKSQPQHF.